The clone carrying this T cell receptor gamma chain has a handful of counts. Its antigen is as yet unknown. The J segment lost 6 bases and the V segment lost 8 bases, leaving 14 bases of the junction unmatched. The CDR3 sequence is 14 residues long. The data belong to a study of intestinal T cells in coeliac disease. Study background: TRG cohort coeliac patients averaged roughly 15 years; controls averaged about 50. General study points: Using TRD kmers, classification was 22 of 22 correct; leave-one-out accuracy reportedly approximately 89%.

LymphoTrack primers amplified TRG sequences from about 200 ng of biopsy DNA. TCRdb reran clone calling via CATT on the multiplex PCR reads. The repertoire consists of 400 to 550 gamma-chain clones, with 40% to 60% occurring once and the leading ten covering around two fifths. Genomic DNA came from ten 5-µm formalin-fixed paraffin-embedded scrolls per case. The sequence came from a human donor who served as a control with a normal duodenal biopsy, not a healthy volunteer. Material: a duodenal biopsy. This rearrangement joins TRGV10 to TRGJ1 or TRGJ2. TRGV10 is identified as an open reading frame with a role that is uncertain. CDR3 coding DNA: TGTGCTGCGTGGGATATCCGAATTATTTATAAGAAACTCTTT. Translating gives CAAWDIRIIYKKLF.